This TCR beta chain was sequenced during a study of T-cell memory formation after mild COVID-19. This clonotype was seen a handful of times. Barcoded TCR alpha and TCR beta cDNA libraries with UMIs came from 5'RACE using constant-segment primers. Via MiXCR, TCRdb re-called the 5' RACE reads, giving one row per CDR3 protein. The sample records about 350,000 distinct CDR3 sequences, 20% to 25% being singletons. V was cut by 1 base and J by 6 bases, with 15 bases left in between. The CDR3 is 16 amino acids. Germline CDR1 is KGHDR and CDR2 is SFDVKD. The sample was PBMCs or a T cell subset sorted from them (not recorded which). The clonotype originates from a man aged 18 to 29 who had mild COVID-19 (a few samples of this study predate the infection). Cell type and time point are not known. This chain connects TRBV24-1 to TRBJ2-1; D gene uncertain. The CDR3 region is CATSDFSERSGNEQFF. In nucleotides, the CDR3 is TGTGCCACCAGTGATTTCTCGGAGAGGTCGGGCAATGAGCAGTTCTTC.